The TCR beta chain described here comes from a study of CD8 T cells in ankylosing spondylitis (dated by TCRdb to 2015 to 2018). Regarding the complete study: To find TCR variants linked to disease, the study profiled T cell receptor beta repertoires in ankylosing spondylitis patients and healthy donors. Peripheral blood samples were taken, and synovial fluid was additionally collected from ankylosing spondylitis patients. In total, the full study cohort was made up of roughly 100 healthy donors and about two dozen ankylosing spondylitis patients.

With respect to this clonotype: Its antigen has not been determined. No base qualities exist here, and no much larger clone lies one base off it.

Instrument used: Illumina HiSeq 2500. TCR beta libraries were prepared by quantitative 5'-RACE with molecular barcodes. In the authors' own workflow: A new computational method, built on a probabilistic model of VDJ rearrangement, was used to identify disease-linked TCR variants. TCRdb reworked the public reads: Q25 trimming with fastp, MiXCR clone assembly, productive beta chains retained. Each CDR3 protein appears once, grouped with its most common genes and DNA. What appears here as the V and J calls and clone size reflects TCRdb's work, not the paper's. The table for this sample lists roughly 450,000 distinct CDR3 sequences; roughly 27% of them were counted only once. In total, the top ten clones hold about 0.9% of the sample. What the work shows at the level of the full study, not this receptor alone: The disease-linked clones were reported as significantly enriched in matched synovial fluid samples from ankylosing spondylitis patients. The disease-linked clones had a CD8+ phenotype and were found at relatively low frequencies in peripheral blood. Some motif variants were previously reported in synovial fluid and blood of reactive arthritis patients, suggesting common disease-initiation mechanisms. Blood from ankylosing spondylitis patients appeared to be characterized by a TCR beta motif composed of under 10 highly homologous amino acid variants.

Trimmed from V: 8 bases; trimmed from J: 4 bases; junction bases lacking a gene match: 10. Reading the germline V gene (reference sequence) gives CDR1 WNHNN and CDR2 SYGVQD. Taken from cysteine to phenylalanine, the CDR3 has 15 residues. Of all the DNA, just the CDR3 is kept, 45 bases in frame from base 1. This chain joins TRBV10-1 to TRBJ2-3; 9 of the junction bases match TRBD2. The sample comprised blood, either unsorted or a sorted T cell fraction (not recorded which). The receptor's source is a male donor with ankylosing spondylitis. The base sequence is TGCGCCAGCCGCCTTGCGGGAGGGTTCGCAGATACGCAGTATTTT. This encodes CASRLAGGFADTQYF.